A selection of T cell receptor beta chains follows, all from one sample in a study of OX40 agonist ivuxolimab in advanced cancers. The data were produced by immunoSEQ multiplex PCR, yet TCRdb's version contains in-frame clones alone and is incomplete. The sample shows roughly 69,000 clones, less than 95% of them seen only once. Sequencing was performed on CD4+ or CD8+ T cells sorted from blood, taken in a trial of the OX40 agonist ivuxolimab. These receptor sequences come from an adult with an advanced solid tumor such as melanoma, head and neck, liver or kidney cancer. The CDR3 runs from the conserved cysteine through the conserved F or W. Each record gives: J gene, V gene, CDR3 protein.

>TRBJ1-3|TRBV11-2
CASSLDGGYNTIYF
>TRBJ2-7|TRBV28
CASSPTGTGNYEQYF
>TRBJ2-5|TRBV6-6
CASSAQYQETQYF
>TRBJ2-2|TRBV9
CASSVELRGSGELFF
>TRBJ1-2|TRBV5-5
CASSFRDRDTYGYTF
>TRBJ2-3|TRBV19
CASSASGTSFSTDTQYF
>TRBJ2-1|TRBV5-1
CASSQDTGLYNEQFF
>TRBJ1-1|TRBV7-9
CASSFDRVTMEAFF
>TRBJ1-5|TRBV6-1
CASSGLSSNQPQHF
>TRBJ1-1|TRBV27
CASHPDRGAAFF
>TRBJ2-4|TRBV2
CASSELASGQNIQYF
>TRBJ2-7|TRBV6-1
CASSWTGYEQYF
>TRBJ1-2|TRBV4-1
CASSQMGRPGFGTGYTF
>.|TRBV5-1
CASSLVLAGMAEQYF
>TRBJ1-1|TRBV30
CASGQGEGAEAFF
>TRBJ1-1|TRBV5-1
CASSSLTGTGAEAFF
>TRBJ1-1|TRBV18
CASSPRQGDTEAFF
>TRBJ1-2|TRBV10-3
CATEGGSYGYTF
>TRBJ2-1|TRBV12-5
CASGRGQGGYNEQFF
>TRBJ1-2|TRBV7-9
CASSLIPGVGEGYTF
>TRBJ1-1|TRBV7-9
CASSLAEQGARAEAFF